Detailed here is one T cell receptor (beta chain). These data come from a study of shared clonotypes between healthy human individuals. TCRdb's copy holds only in-frame clones and misses some; the assay was immunoSEQ multiplex PCR. The sample holds about 1 million clones, around 74% seen once. This CDR3 region has 14 residues. From germline, CDR1 is MNHNS and CDR2 SASEGT. V shed 2 bases and J 4 bases; nucleotides not matched to a gene: 3. The sequencing input was memory CD4+ T cells sorted from blood. Subset noted: CD45RA-negative fraction. The chain employs TRBV6-1 and TRBJ2-3, with TRBD1 matching over 7 bases. The TCR originated in a young man in good health. The CDR3 nucleotides are TGTGCCAGCAGTGAAATGAGGGGGCCAGATACGCAGTATTTT. It specifies CASSEMRGPDTQYF.